Below, 27 T cell receptor beta chains from the same sample are listed, as sequenced in a study of tumor-infiltrating lymphocytes in localized non-small cell lung cancer. Generated by immunoSEQ multiplex PCR, the TCRdb table keeps only in-frame clones and is missing some. This table has about 9,700 clones, approximately 80% appearing once. Source material: lung tumor tissue. These receptors were collected from a human donor with non-small cell lung cancer.

The chain combines TRBV28 with TRBJ1-1; D might be TRBD1 (5 bases). Trimming removed 5 bases from V and 5 bases from J, with 15 bases in between. CDR1 is MDHEN and CDR2 is SYDVKM in the germline V gene. The CDR3 has 14 amino acids. CDR3 in amino acids: CASSPPGGGTEAFF. The CDR3 nucleotides read TGTGCCAGCAGTCCCCCGGGGGGGGGAACTGAAGCTTTCTTT.

In the case of this clone: This is likely a read error, given that the CDR3 carries no conserved phenylalanine or tryptophan at its end. The limits of the CDR3 on the DNA are not certain, so only TCRdb's listed CDR3 is given. The chain employs TRBV6-4 and TRBJ2-3; the table assigns TRBD2, which was not confirmed against the DNA. CDR1 is MRHNA and CDR2 is SNTAGT in the germline V gene. Counting both end residues, the CDR3 totals 9 amino acids. The chain's CDR3 is CATGTSGGE.

The chain links TRBV14 to TRBJ1-4, with D perhaps TRBD1 (5 bases). Germline V CDR1 and CDR2: SGHDN, FVKESK. The CDR3 covers 14 residues. The V and J ends lost 1 base and 8 bases respectively, with 11 bases between them. The CDR3 sequence: CASSQVGGEEKLFF. The CDR3 nucleotides read TGTGCCAGCAGCCAAGTTGGGGGGGAGGAAAAACTGTTTTTT.

The gene calls are TRBV5-6 and TRBJ1-3; D not certain. The V and J ends lost 1 base and 0 bases respectively, with 11 bases between them. The CDR3 sequence is 16 residues long. Germline V gives CDR1 SGHDT, CDR2 YYEEEE. The CDR3 spells CASSLYQGLSGNTIYF. As DNA, the CDR3 is TGTGCCAGCAGCTTGTATCAAGGGCTCTCTGGAAACACCATATATTTT.

The chain uses TRBV18 and TRBJ2-7; D is unresolved. Germline-derived CDR1 and CDR2 are KGHSH and LQKENI. V was clipped by 5 bases and J by 4 bases, with 9 bases between them. The CDR3 totals 12 residues. The CDR3: CASSADMYEQYF. CDR3 DNA sequence: TGTGCCAGCTCAGCAGACATGTACGAGCAGTACTTC.

The chain carries TRBV28 and TRBJ1-2; perhaps TRBD1 as D (6 bases). Between the trimmed V and J ends, which lost 5 bases and 7 bases, there was a span of 17 bases. The CDR3 runs to 14 residues. Germline lookup yields CDR1 MDHEN and CDR2 SYDVKM. Here the CDR3 DNA reads TGTGCCAGCAGTAGTTTTGACAGGCCTTTTGGCTACACCTTC. This sequence encodes CASSSFDRPFGYTF.

The chain links TRBV6-5 to TRBJ1-2, with D possibly TRBD1 on 6 matching bases. V was shortened by 2 bases and J by 4 bases, with 14 bases between the two germline ends. Germline V gives CDR1 MNHEY, CDR2 SVGAGI. The CDR3 covers 15 residues. The CDR3 loop reads CASSYRGGGIYGYTF. The CDR3 nucleotides read TGTGCCAGCAGTTACCGAGGAGGGGGGATCTATGGCTACACCTTC.

V and J are TRBV29-1 and TRBJ2-3; no reliable D call. Germline V gene data show CDR1 as SQVTM and CDR2 as ANQGSEA. This CDR3 contains 12 residues. Trimming left V 7 bases short and J 2 bases short, with 10 bases between. In DNA form, the CDR3 reads TGCAGCGCCGCGGCCGCCACAGATACGCAGTATTTT. Protein: CSAAAATDTQYF.

This chain joins TRBV7-8 and TRBJ2-5, with D unclear. The CDR3 is made up of 13 amino acids. V was clipped by 5 bases and J by 5 bases, with 12 bases between them. Germline-derived CDR1 and CDR2 are SGHVS and FQNEAQ. The CDR3 nucleotides read TGTGCCAGCAGCCCTGTAGGGCGCGAGACCCAGTACTTC. Translated, it gives CASSPVGRETQYF.

The J gene is TRBJ1-5, the V gene TRBV27; no clear D gene. Germline V gene data show CDR1 as MNHEY and CDR2 as SMNVEV (reference sequence). The CDR3 is made up of 15 amino acids. V dropped 2 bases and J dropped 2 bases, with 10 bases sitting between them. CDR3 nucleotide sequence: TGTGCCAGCAGTTTACGGTCGGGAGGCAATCAGCCCCAGCATTTT. Amino acids: CASSLRSGGNQPQHF.

This chain uses TRBV29-1 with TRBJ2-2; D might be TRBD2 (5 bases). Germline CDR1 and CDR2: SQVTM and ANQGSEA. The germline V and J ends were trimmed by 7 bases and 6 bases, with 9 bases remaining between them. The CDR3 spans 11 residues. The CDR3 coding sequence is TGCAGCGGAGGACTTCCCGGGGAGCTGTTTTTT. Translating gives CSGGLPGELFF.

The chain recombines TRBV7-2 with TRBJ2-5, with D perhaps matching TRBD1 (5 bases). V lost 5 bases and J 5 bases, leaving 9 bases between the germline ends. The CDR3 length is 12 residues. The germline CDR1 and CDR2 sequences are SGHTA and FQGNSA. The CDR3 spells CASSQGRETQYF. CDR3 in DNA: TGTGCCAGCAGCCAGGGTCGGGAGACCCAGTACTTC. Full variable domain (missing parts from reference TRBV7-2 and TRBJ2-5): GAGVSQSPSNKVTEKGKDVELRCDPISGHTALYWYRQSLGQGLEFLIYFQGNSAPDKSGLPSDRFSAERTGGSVSTLTIQRTQQEDSAVYLCASSQGRETQYFGPGTRLLVL.

The chain uses TRBV7-8 and TRBJ2-2; no reliable D call. Per the germline V gene, CDR1 is SGHVS and CDR2 is FQNEAQ. V was trimmed by 8 bases and J by 5 bases, leaving 6 bases between them. The CDR3 spans 11 residues. In DNA form, the CDR3 reads TGTGCCAGCCTCAATACCGGGGAGCTGTTTTTT. Its protein product is CASLNTGELFF.

The chain uses TRBV19 and TRBJ2-1; 11 nucleotides line up with TRBD1. V shed 6 bases, J shed 4 bases, and the junction held 8 bases outside the gene matches. This CDR3 is 16 amino acids long. Germline assignment: CDR1 LNHDA and CDR2 SQIVND (reference sequence). The CDR3, as DNA: TGTGCCAGTAGGGACCCGGGGACAGGGGGTTACAATGAGCAGTTCTTC. It is translated as CASRDPGTGGYNEQFF.

This clone was observed a few times. V and J are TRBV19 and TRBJ1-5, with 9 nucleotides matching TRBD1. Per the germline V gene, CDR1 is LNHDA and CDR2 is SQIVND (reference sequence). CDR3 length equals 15 residues. Unmatched junction bases numbered 6, after V lost 3 bases and J lost 6 bases. The CDR3 region is CASSMGTGMGQPQHF. CDR3 DNA sequence: TGTGCCAGTAGTATGGGGACAGGGATGGGTCAGCCCCAGCATTTT.

The rearrangement links TRBV7-6 to TRBJ2-1, with 10 nucleotides matching TRBD2. This CDR3 is 16 amino acids long. CDR1 SGHVS and CDR2 FNYEAQ come from the germline V gene. The junction had 13 bases not matched to a gene; V was cut back by 5 bases and J by 9 bases. CDR3 sequence: CASSPGTSAMRGEQFF. The CDR3 DNA sequence: TGTGCCAGCAGCCCCGGGACTAGCGCAATGAGGGGTGAGCAGTTCTTC. Looking up the rest from reference TRBV7-6 and TRBJ2-1 gives the full variable domain: GAGVSQSPRYKVTKRGQDVALRCDPISGHVSLYWYRQALGQGPEFLTYFNYEAQQDKSGLPNDRFSAERPEGSISTLTIQRTEQRDSAMYRCASSPGTSAMRGEQFFGPGTRLTVL.

This clone was observed a few times. This chain uses TRBV27 with TRBJ1-6; tentatively, D is TRBD1 (5 bases). Per the germline V gene, CDR1 is MNHEY and CDR2 is SMNVEV (reference sequence). The CDR3 totals 12 residues. Trimming removed 5 bases at V and 8 bases at J, with 7 bases between. Written as DNA, the CDR3 is TGTGCCAGCAGTCGGGGGGATTCACCCCTCCACTTT. Translated: CASSRGDSPLHF.

J is TRBJ2-7 and V is TRBV7-9, with D perhaps TRBD1 (5 bases). Germline V lookup: CDR1 SEHNR, CDR2 FQNEAQ (reference sequence). The length of the CDR3 is 13 residues. The V gene lost 3 bases and the J gene lost 3 bases, with 9 bases spanning the gap. The CDR3 loop reads CASSLGHNYEQYF. The DNA for the CDR3 is TGTGCCAGCAGCTTGGGGCACAACTACGAGCAGTACTTC.

The chain is built from TRBV11-2 and TRBJ1-1; a weak D match, TRBD1 (5 bases). CDR3 length: 15 amino acids. Germline V lookup: CDR1 SGHAT, CDR2 FQNNGV. Trimming took off 1 base at V and 1 base at J, with 10 bases between the two ends. CDR3 sequence reads: CASSLGGQGNTEAFF. The CDR3, as DNA: TGTGCCAGCAGCTTAGGGGGCCAGGGGAACACTGAAGCTTTCTTT.

J is TRBJ2-7 and V is TRBV6-5, with a weak D call TRBD1 (6 bases). V was shortened by 2 bases and J by 3 bases, with 14 bases between the two germline ends. This CDR3 is 15 amino acids long. CDR1 is MNHEY, CDR2 SVGAGI, per germline. Here the CDR3 DNA reads TGTGCCAGCAGTTACAATGGTCCCAGGGGCTACGAGCAGTACTTC. The encoded protein is CASSYNGPRGYEQYF.

V gene TRBV9 combines with J gene TRBJ2-1; D unresolved. The V end lost 3 bases, the J end lost 0 bases, and 13 bases lay between the germline ends. This CDR3 comprises 16 residues. Germline V gene sequence: CDR1 SGDLS, CDR2 YYNGEE. In nucleotides, the CDR3 is TGTGCCAGCAGCGCTTCGGCTATCAGCTCCTACAATGAGCAGTTCTTC. This encodes CASSASAISSYNEQFF. The entire variable domain, with the rest obtained from reference TRBV9 and TRBJ2-1, is as follows: DSGVTQTPKHLITATGQRVTLRCSPRSGDLSVYWYQQSLDQGLQFLIQYYNGEERAKGNILERFSAQQFPDLHSELNLSSLELGDSALYFCASSASAISSYNEQFFGPGTRLTVL.

The chain recombines TRBV6-5 with TRBJ1-4, with TRBD1 matching over 9 bases. Trimming at V came to 6 bases and at J to 2 bases, leaving 4 bases not matched to a gene. CDR3 length: 15 amino acids. The germline gives CDR1 MNHEY, CDR2 SVGAGI. This chain's CDR3 is CASSATGGTNEKLFF. The CDR3 nucleotides are TGTGCCAGCAGCGCCACAGGGGGCACTAATGAAAAACTGTTTTTT.

This clone was observed once. J is TRBJ2-4 and V is TRBV10-3; D may be TRBD1 (5 bases). Germline CDR1 is ENHRY and CDR2 is SYGVKD. CDR3 length: 15 amino acids. V was clipped by 3 bases and J by 0 bases, with 9 bases between them. CDR3 region: CAISDAGLAKNIQYF. In nucleotides, the CDR3 is TGTGCCATCAGTGACGCAGGGTTAGCCAAAAACATTCAGTACTTC.

The chain links TRBV9 to TRBJ2-7, with 8 bases that match TRBD1. V trimming: 4 bases; J trimming: 0 bases; junction bases outside the gene matches: 3. Germline loops: CDR1 SGDLS, CDR2 YYNGEE. CDR3 length equals 14 residues. Here the CDR3 DNA reads TGTGCCAGCAGCCGGCAGGGGGCCTCCTACGAGCAGTACTTC. It specifies CASSRQGASYEQYF. Variable domain in full (rest from reference TRBV9 and TRBJ2-7): DSGVTQTPKHLITATGQRVTLRCSPRSGDLSVYWYQQSLDQGLQFLIQYYNGEERAKGNILERFSAQQFPDLHSELNLSSLELGDSALYFCASSRQGASYEQYFGPGTRLTVT.

This chain links TRBV19 with TRBJ2-1; 8 bases line up with TRBD2. The CDR3 consists of 14 residues. V dropped 4 bases and J dropped 1; count of bases not matched to a gene: 0. Germline-derived CDR1 and CDR2 are LNHDA and SQIVND (reference sequence). The DNA of the CDR3 is TGTGCCAGTAGTACGGGGGGGTCCTACAATGAGCAGTTCTTC. It translates to CASSTGGSYNEQFF.

The chain has TRBV19 and TRBJ2-7; tentative D call: TRBD1 (5 bases). This CDR3 has 14 amino acids. The germline gives CDR1 LNHDA, CDR2 SQIVND (reference sequence). The V gene lost 5 bases and the J gene lost 2 bases, with 13 bases spanning the gap. The CDR3 here is CASSPPGNPYEQYF. The CDR3 bases are TGTGCCAGTAGTCCCCCAGGGAATCCCTACGAGCAGTACTTC.

This sequence joins TRBV7-2 and TRBJ2-6; 9 bases fit TRBD1. Germline V lookup: CDR1 SGHTA, CDR2 FQGNSA. This CDR3 region has 18 residues. Trimming took 6 bases from V and 1 from J; bases not matched to a gene: 10. The CDR3: CASRGTGTGKSGANVLTF. The CDR3 DNA is TGTGCCAGCAGAGGGACCGGGACAGGGAAGTCTGGGGCCAACGTCCTGACTTTC.